This entry lists 16 T cell receptor beta chains sequenced from one sample in a study of blood T cell repertoires in COVID-19. Here immunoSEQ multiplex PCR was the method, and the copy in TCRdb shows in-frame clones only, minus some. Of 300,000 to 400,000 clones in the sample, around nine tenths are singletons; the top ten hold about 3%. The sequencing sample was made of peripheral blood. These receptors all stem from a human donor in a cohort sampled during active COVID-19.

The chain carries TRBV29-1 and TRBJ1-1; no clear D gene. CDR3 length: 11 residues. CDR1 and CDR2 from the germline V gene are SQVTM and ANQGSEA. Trimming stripped 8 bases from V and 6 bases from J, with 13 bases between. The CDR3 reads CSSREDSEAFF. The CDR3 DNA follows: TGCAGCAGCCGAGAGGATTCTGAAGCTTTCTTT.

The rearrangement uses TRBV25-1 and TRBJ2-5; tentatively, D is TRBD1 (6 bases). CDR3 length: 16 residues. Trimming pared 3 bases from V and 1 base from J, leaving 15 bases between. Germline CDR1 reads MGHDK; CDR2 reads SYGVNS. The CDR3 sequence: CASSETVTGTQETQYF. Here the CDR3 DNA reads TGTGCCAGCAGTGAGACAGTCACAGGGACCCAAGAGACCCAGTACTTC.

The genes are TRBV15 and TRBJ1-2; 8 positions agree with TRBD1. Per the germline V gene, CDR1 is LNHNV and CDR2 is YYDKDF (reference sequence). There are 16 residues in the CDR3. The ends lost 1 base at V and 8 bases at J; junction bases unmatched: 12. The CDR3 region has the DNA TGTGCCACCAGCAGAGTTCGTCAGGGGGCGCCGGACGGCTACACCTTC. It yields the protein CATSRVRQGAPDGYTF.

CDR3 region: CASSAGLAGAGNEQFF. As DNA, the CDR3 is TGTGCCAGTAGTGCGGGACTAGCGGGGGCCGGCAATGAGCAGTTCTTC. V gene TRBV19 combines with J gene TRBJ2-1, with 14 bases lining up with TRBD2. V was pared by 5 bases and J by 6 bases, with 6 bases of the junction left unmatched. The CDR3 contains 16 residues. The germline CDR1 and CDR2 sequences are LNHDA and SQIVND (reference sequence).

J is TRBJ2-5 and V is TRBV13; D not certain. This CDR3 spans 15 amino acids. Germline V gives CDR1 PRHDT, CDR2 FYEKMQ (reference sequence). V was shortened by 5 bases and J by 1 base, with 14 bases between the two germline ends. CDR3 sequence: CASSLAFTAQETQYF. DNA of the CDR3: TGTGCCAGCAGCCTGGCATTTACCGCCCAAGAGACCCAGTACTTC.

In this sample, this clone turned up once. V is TRBV3-1 (or the pseudogene TRBV3-2) and J is TRBJ1-2; possibly TRBD1 for D (5 bases). Germline CDR1 LGHDT, CDR2 YNNKEL (reference sequence). The CDR3 runs 16 residues. The V end was cut by 0 bases, the J end by 5 bases, with 16 bases between. This CDR3 reads CASSQDSQVVGYGYTF. In DNA, the CDR3 is TGTGCCAGCAGCCAAGACTCACAGGTGGTTGGGTATGGCTACACCTTC.

In this sample, this clone turned up many times. This rearrangement joins TRBV4-2 to TRBJ2-3, with 9 bases lining up with TRBD1. Germline V gene lookup returns CDR1 LGHNA and CDR2 YNFKEQ. V gave up 1 base and J gave up 2 bases; unmatched junction bases: 1. CDR3 length: 15 residues. CDR3 DNA: TGTGCCAGCAGCCAAGGACAGGGGGACACAGATACGCAGTATTTT. Protein: CASSQGQGDTDTQYF.

The chain carries TRBV15 and TRBJ1-5; D not certain. V dropped 0 bases and J dropped 2 bases, with 8 bases sitting between them. Germline V gives CDR1 LNHNV, CDR2 YYDKDF (reference sequence). The CDR3 has 15 residues. The CDR3 DNA reads TGTGCCACCAGCAGAGAGTATGCGGGCAATCAGCCCCAGCATTTT. It is translated as CATSREYAGNQPQHF.

Only one count was recorded for this clone. The genes are TRBV6-4 and TRBJ2-1; 13 nucleotides agree with TRBD2. V lost 4 bases, J lost 0 bases, and 9 bases stayed unmatched. Germline loops: CDR1 MRHNA, CDR2 SNTAGT. This CDR3 has 19 amino acids. CDR3 coding DNA: TGTGCCAGCAGTGCCCGGACTAGCGGGGGACCAAGCTCCTACAATGAGCAGTTCTTC. Its protein product is CASSARTSGGPSSYNEQFF.

The chain carries TRBV19 and TRBJ1-1; D gene ambiguous. Germline values: CDR1 LNHDA, CDR2 SQIVND (reference sequence). The length of the CDR3 is 14 residues. The germline V and J ends were trimmed by 5 bases and 5 bases, with 15 bases remaining between them. CDR3 protein: CASSSPSLRTEAFF. The CDR3 DNA reads as TGTGCCAGTAGTTCCCCCTCACTACGTACTGAAGCTTTCTTT.

The rearrangement uses TRBV11-2 and TRBJ2-7, with D unclear. This CDR3 has 14 residues. Germline V gene lookup returns CDR1 SGHAT and CDR2 FQNNGV. The ends were cut back, 7 bases at V and 2 bases at J, with 15 bases in the middle. The CDR3 DNA follows: TGTGCCAGCACCCGCCCCAGCGCCCCCTACGAGCAGTACTTC. It translates to CASTRPSAPYEQYF.

The J gene is TRBJ1-5, the V gene TRBV30, with D tentatively TRBD1 (6 bases). Germline V gene sequence: CDR1 GTSNPN, CDR2 SVGIG (reference sequence). V lost 2 bases, J lost 5 bases, and 10 bases lay in between. The CDR3 runs to 13 residues. CDR3 sequence (DNA): TGTGCCTGGAGTATAGGGGGTCATCAGCCCCAGCATTTT. This encodes CAWSIGGHQPQHF.

The chain links TRBV7-8 to TRBJ1-1; weak D call: TRBD1 (6 bases). Germline V gene sequence: CDR1 SGHVS, CDR2 FQNEAQ. Trimming removed 4 bases from V and 5 bases from J, with 17 bases in between. The CDR3 has 15 amino acids. CDR3 in amino acids: CASSYQGMKWTEAFF. The CDR3 DNA is TGTGCCAGCAGCTACCAGGGGATGAAGTGGACTGAAGCTTTCTTT.

This chain links TRBV11-3 with TRBJ2-2; no definite D call. Trimming took off 0 bases at V and 3 bases at J, with 5 bases between the two ends. CDR3 length: 14 amino acids. Germline V CDR1 and CDR2: SGHNT, YENEEA. The CDR3 DNA follows: TGTGCCAGCAGCTTAGACTACTACACCGGGGAGCTGTTTTTT. Translating it yields CASSLDYYTGELFF.

The J gene is TRBJ2-2, the V gene TRBV4-2, with 7 positions matching TRBD2. The CDR3 covers 19 residues. CDR1 is LGHNA, CDR2 YNFKEQ, per germline. With 4 bases clipped from V and 2 bases from J, the junction kept 16 bases outside the gene matches. CDR3 coding DNA: TGTGCCAGCAGCCGGGGTCTGCTCGGGGGGAACCTAAACACCGGGGAGCTGTTTTTT. Protein: CASSRGLLGGNLNTGELFF.

Written as DNA, the CDR3 is TGCGCCAGCAGCTTGGACAGGGGGCGGAACTATGGCTACACCTTC. Translation: CASSLDRGRNYGYTF. The V call is TRBV5-1, the J call TRBJ1-2; the match to TRBD1 covers 9 bases. CDR1 and CDR2 from the germline V gene are SGHRS and YFSETQ. The ends lost 0 bases at V and 2 bases at J; junction bases unmatched: 2. The CDR3 has 15 amino acids.